The entry below describes one T cell receptor (beta chain). Its target is not known. There are 17 residues in the CDR3. The V gene's germline CDR1 is SGHRS and CDR2 YFSETQ. This entry comes from a study of monozygotic twins with inflammatory bowel disease. General study findings and limits: Discrimination among different T cell subtypes was not achievable. Against healthy co-twins, IBD patients had lower TCRbeta diversity (measured by inverse Simpson).

TCRdb re-called the 5' RACE reads; one entry per CDR3 protein, DNA not given. This repertoire includes about 330,000 distinct CDR3 sequences. The chain couples TRBV5-1 to TRBJ2-2; TCRdb's assignment of TRBD1 cannot be checked, as there is no DNA. This TCR was recovered from a human donor with ulcerative colitis or Crohn's disease, or a healthy co-twin of an affected twin (not recorded which). Sequences were obtained from blood. The CDR3 region is CASSPNRETAATGELFF.